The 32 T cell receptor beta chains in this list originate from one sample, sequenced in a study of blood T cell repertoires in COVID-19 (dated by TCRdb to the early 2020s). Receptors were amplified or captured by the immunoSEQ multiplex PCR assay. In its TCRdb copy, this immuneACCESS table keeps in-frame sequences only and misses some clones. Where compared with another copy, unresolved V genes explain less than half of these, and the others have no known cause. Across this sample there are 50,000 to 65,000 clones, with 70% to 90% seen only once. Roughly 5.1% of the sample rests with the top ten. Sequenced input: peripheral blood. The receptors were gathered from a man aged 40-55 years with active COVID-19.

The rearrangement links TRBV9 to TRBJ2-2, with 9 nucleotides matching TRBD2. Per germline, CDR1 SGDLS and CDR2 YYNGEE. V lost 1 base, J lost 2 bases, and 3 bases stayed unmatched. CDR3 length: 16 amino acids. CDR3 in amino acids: CASSVRLAVNTGELFF. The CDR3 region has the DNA TGTGCCAGCAGCGTAAGACTAGCGGTTAACACCGGGGAGCTGTTTTTT.

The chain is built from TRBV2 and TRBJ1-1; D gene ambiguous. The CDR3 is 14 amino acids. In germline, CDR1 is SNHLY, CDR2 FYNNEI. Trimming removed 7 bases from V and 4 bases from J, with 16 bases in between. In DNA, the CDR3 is TGTGCCAGCAACGCTCAAGGGAGTATCACTGAAGCTTTCTTT. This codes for CASNAQGSITEAFF.

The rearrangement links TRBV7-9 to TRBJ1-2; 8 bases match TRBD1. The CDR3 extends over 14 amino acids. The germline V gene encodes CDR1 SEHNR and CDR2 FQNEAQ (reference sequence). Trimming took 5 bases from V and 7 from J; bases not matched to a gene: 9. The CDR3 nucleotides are TGTGCCAGCAGCACACTTGGACAGGGTCCTGGCTACACCTTC. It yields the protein CASSTLGQGPGYTF.

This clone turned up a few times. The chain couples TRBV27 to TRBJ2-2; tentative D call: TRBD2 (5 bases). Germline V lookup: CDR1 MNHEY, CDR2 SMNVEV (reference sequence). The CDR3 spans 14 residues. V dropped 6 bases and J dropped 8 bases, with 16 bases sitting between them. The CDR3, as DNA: TGTGCCAGCAGAGTAACGGGGTCGAGGGGGGAGCTGTTTTTT. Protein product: CASRVTGSRGELFF.

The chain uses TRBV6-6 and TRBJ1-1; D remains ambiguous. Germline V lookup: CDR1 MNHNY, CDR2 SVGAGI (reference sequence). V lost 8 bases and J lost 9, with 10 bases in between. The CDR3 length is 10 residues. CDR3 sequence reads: CASYLGQAFF. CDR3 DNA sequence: TGTGCCAGCTACCTGGGCCAAGCTTTCTTT.

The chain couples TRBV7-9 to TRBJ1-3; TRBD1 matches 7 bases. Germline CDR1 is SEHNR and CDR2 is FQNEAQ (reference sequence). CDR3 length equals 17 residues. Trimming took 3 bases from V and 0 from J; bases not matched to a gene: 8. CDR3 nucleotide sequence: TGTGCCAGCAGCTTGACAGGGAGCCCCCTCTCTGGAAACACCATATATTTT. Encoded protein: CASSLTGSPLSGNTIYF.

CDR3 amino acids: CASSKRQGAQETQYF. As DNA, the CDR3 is TGTGCCAGCAGCAAAAGACAGGGGGCCCAAGAGACCCAGTACTTC. The chain recombines TRBV21-1 with TRBJ2-5; TRBD1, as called in the table, went unchecked against the DNA. TRBV21-1 is noted as a pseudogene. This CDR3 spans 15 amino acids.

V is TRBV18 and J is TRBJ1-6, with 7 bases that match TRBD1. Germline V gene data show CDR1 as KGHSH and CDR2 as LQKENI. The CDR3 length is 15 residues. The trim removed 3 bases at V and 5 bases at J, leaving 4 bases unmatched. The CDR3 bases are TGTGCCAGCTCACCGGGACAGAATAATAATTCACCCCTCCACTTT. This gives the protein CASSPGQNNNSPLHF.

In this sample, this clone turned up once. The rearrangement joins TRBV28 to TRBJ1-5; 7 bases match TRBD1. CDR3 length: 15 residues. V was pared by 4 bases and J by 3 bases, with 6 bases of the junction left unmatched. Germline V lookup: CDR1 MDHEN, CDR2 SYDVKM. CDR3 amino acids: CASSSSGTVNQPQHF. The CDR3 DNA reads TGTGCCAGCAGTTCCTCCGGGACAGTCAATCAGCCCCAGCATTTT.

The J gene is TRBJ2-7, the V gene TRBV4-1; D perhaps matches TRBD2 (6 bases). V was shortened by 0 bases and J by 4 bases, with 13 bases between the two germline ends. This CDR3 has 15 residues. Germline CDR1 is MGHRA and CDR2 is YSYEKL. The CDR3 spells CASSQEQGGLYEQYF. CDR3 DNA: TGCGCCAGCAGCCAAGAGCAGGGAGGTTTGTACGAGCAGTACTTC.

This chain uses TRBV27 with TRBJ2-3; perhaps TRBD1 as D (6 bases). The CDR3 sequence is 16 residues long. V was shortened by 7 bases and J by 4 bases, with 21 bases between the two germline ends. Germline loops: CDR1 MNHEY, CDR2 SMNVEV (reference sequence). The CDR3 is CASTYNDRFGADTQYF. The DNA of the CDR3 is TGTGCCAGCACCTACAATGACAGGTTTGGGGCAGATACGCAGTATTTT.

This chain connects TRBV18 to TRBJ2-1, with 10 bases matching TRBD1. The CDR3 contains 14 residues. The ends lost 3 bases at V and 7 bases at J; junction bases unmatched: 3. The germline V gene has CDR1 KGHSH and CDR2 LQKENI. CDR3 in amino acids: CASSPRTGGNEQFF. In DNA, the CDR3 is TGTGCCAGCTCACCTCGGACAGGGGGGAATGAGCAGTTCTTC.

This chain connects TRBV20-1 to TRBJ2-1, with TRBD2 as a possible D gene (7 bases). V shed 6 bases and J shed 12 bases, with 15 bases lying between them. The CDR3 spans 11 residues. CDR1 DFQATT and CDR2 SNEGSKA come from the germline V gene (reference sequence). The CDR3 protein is CSAASGGWQFF. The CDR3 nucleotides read TGCAGTGCGGCCTCGGGGGGCTGGCAGTTCTTC.

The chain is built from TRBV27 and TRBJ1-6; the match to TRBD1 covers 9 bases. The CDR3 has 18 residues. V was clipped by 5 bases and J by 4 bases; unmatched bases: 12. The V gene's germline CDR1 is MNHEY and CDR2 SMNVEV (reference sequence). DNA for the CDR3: TGTGCCAGCAGTCTAAAGGGACAGGGATTCCAATATAATTCACCCCTCCACTTT. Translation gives CASSLKGQGFQYNSPLHF.

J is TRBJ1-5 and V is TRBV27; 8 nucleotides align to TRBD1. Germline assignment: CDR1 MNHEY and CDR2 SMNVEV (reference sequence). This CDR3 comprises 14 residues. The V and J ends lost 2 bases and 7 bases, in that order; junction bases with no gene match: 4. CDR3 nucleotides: TGTGCCAGCAGTTTAACAGGGGGTCGACAGCCCCAGCATTTT. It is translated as CASSLTGGRQPQHF.

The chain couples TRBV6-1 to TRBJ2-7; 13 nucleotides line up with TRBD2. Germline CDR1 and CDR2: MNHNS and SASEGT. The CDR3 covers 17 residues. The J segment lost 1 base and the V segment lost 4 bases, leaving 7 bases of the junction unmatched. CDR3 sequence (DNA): TGTGCCAGCAGTGGACTAGCGGGAGGTCTGTCTTCCTACGAGCAGTACTTC. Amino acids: CASSGLAGGLSSYEQYF.

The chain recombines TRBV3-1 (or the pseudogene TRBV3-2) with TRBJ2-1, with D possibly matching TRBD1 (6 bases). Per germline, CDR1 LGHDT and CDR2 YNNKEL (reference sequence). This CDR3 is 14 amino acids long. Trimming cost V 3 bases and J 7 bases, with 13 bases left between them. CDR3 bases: TGTGCCAGCAGCCACTGGACAGTCCGGAATGAGCAGTTCTTC. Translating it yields CASSHWTVRNEQFF.

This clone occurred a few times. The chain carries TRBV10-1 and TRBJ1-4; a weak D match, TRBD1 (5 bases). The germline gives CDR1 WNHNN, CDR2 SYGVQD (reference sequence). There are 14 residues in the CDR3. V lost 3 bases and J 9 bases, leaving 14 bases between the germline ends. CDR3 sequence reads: CASSEDPGSKKLFF. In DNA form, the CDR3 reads TGCGCCAGCAGTGAAGATCCAGGGTCGAAAAAACTGTTTTTT.

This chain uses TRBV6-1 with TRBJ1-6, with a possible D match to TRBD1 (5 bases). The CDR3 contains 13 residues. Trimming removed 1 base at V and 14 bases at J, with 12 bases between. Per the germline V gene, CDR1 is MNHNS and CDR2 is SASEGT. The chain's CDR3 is CASSEGWGGTLHF. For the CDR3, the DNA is TGTGCCAGCAGTGAAGGCTGGGGCGGGACCCTCCACTTT.

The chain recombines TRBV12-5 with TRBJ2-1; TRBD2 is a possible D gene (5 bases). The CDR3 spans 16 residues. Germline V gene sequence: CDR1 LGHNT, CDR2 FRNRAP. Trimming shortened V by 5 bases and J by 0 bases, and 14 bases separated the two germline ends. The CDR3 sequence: CASGPWTSPSYNEQFF. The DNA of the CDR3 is TGTGCTAGTGGTCCCTGGACTTCCCCCTCCTACAATGAGCAGTTCTTC.

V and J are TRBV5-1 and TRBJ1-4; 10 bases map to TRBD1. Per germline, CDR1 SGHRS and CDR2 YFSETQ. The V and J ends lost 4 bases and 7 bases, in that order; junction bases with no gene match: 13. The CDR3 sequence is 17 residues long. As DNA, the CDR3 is TGCGCCAGCAGCCTTGGACAGGGGGAGGGTTCCCGTGAAAAACTGTTTTTT. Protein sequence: CASSLGQGEGSREKLFF.

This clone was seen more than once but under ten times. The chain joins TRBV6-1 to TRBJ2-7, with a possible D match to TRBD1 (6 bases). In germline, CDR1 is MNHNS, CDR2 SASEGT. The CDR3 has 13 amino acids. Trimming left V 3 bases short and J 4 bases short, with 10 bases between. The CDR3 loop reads CASSDRGGYEQYF. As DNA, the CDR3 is TGTGCCAGCAGTGATAGAGGGGGTTACGAGCAGTACTTC.

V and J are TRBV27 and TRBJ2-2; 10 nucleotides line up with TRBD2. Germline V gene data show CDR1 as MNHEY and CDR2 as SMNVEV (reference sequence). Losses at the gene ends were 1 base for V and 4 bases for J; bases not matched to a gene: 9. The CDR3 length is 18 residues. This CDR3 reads CASSLWASGRGGTGELFF. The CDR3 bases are TGTGCCAGCAGTTTATGGGCTAGCGGGAGAGGGGGCACCGGGGAGCTGTTTTTT.

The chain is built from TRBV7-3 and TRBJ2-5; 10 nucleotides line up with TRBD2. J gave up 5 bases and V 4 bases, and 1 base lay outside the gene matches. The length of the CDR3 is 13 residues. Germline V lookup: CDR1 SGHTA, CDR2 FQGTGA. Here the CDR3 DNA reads TGTGCCAGCAGCTCGACTAGCGGGGAGACCCAGTACTTC. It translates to CASSSTSGETQYF.

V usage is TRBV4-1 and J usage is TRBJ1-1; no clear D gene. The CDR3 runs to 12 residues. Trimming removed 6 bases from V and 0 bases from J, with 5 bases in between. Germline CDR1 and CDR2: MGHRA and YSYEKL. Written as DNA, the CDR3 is TGCGCCAGCAGTCAGATGAACACTGAAGCTTTCTTT. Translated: CASSQMNTEAFF.

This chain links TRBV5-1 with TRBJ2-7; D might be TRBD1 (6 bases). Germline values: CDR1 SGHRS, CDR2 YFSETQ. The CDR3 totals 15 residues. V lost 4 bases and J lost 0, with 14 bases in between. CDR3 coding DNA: TGCGCCAGCAGCGCGCCGGGACACCGCTCCTACGAGCAGTACTTC. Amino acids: CASSAPGHRSYEQYF.

CDR3 sequence: CASSWTGNYNEQFF. DNA for the CDR3: TGTGCCAGTAGTTGGACAGGGAACTACAATGAGCAGTTCTTC. The chain couples TRBV19 to TRBJ2-1; 8 bases are a match to TRBD1. CDR3 length: 14 amino acids. Germline lookup yields CDR1 LNHDA and CDR2 SQIVND (reference sequence). V was clipped by 5 bases and J by 3 bases; unmatched bases: 3.

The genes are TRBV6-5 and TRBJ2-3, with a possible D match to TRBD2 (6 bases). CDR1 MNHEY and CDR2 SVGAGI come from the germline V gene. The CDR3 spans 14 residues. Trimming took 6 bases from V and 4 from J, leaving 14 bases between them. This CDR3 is CASRGGAFSDTQYF. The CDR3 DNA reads TGTGCCAGCAGGGGAGGAGCGTTCTCAGATACGCAGTATTTT.

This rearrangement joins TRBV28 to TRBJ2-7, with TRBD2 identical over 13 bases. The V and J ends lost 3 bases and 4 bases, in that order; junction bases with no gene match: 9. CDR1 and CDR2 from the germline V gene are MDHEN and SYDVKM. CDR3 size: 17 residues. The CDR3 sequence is CASSLSLGLAGSYEQYF. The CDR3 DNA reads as TGTGCCAGCAGTTTGTCCCTGGGACTAGCGGGATCTTACGAGCAGTACTTC.

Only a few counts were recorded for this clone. The CDR3 sequence is CASSWTGTGVIEDGYTF. CDR3 DNA sequence: TGCGCCAGCAGCTGGACCGGGACAGGGGTAATTGAAGATGGCTACACCTTC. V is TRBV5-1 and J is TRBJ1-2, with TRBD1 matching over 10 bases. The CDR3 runs 17 residues. Per the germline V gene, CDR1 is SGHRS and CDR2 is YFSETQ. The trim removed 3 bases at V and 6 bases at J, leaving 14 bases unmatched.

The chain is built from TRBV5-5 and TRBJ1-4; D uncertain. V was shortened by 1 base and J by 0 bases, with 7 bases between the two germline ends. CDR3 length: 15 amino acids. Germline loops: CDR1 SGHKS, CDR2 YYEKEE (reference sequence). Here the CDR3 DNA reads TGTGCCAGCAGCTTGAACGGAGCAACTAATGAAAAACTGTTTTTT. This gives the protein CASSLNGATNEKLFF.

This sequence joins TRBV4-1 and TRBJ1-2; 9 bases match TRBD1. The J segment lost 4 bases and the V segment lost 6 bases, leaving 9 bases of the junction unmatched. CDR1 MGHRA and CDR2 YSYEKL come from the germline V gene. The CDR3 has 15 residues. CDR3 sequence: CASRLQGAHLYGYTF. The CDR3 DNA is TGCGCCAGCAGATTACAGGGGGCCCACCTCTATGGCTACACCTTC.